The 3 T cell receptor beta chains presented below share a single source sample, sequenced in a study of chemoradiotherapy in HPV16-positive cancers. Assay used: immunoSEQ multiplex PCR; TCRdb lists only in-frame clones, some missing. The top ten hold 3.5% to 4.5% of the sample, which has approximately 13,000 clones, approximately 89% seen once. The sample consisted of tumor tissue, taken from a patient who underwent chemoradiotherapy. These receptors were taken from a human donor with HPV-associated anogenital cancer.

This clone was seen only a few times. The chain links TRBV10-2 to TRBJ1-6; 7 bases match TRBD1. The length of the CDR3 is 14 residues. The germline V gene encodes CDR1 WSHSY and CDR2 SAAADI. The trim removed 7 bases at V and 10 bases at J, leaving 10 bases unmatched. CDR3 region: CASTNRDSGSPLHF. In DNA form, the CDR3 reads TGCGCCAGCACGAACCGGGACAGTGGCTCACCCCTCCACTTT.

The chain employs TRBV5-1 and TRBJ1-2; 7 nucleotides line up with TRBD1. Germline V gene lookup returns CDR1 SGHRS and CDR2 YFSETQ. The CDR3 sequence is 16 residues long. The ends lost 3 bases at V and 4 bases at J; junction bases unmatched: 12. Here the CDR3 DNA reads TGCGCCAGCAGCTCCCTTTTGGAGACAGGGTCCTATGGCTACACCTTC. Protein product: CASSSLLETGSYGYTF.

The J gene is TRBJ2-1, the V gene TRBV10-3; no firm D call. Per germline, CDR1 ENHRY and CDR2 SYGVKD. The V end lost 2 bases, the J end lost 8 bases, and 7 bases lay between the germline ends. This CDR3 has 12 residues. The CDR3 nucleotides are TGTGCCATCAGTGAGCAGTTGGATGAGCAGTTCTTC. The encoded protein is CAISEQLDEQFF.